The rows below give T cell receptor beta chains drawn from one sample of a study of T cell responses to AZD1222 COVID-19 vaccine. Only in-frame clones appear in the TCRdb table, and some are missing; sequencing was by immunoSEQ multiplex PCR. The sample records roughly 160,000 clones, 70% to 90% being singletons. The sample was peripheral blood, taken 28 days after the second AZD1222 dose. The receptors were sampled from an adult who received the AZD1222 COVID-19 vaccine. CDR3s include the opening cysteine and the closing phenylalanine or tryptophan. The D gene is left open where the match is weak. Not all rows give a size; the values are once, few, many and, for expanded clones, a class.

clone size	J gene	D gene	V gene	CDR3 DNA	CDR3 protein
few	TRBJ1-3	.	TRBV7-9	TGTGCCAGCAGCCCCCGGGGGACTTTAGCTGGAAACACCATATATTTT	CASSPRGTLAGNTIYF
.	TRBJ1-2	.	TRBV12-3/TRBV12-4	TGTGCCAGCGTCGAAAGTGCATATGGGGCTTACACCTTC	CASVESAYGAYTF
.	TRBJ1-4	.	TRBV7-8	TGTGCCAGCAGCCTTCGGGGGGGGTGGGAAAAACTGTTTTTT	CASSLRGGWEKLFF
once	TRBJ1-6	.	TRBV3-1/TRBV3-2	TGTGCCAGCAGCCAAGAGGCGAAGACACCCCTCCACTTT	CASSQEAKTPLHF
.	TRBJ2-3	.	TRBV7-9	TGTGCCAGCAGCGTAACAGGGAGCACAGATACGCAGTATTTT	CASSVTGSTDTQYF
.	TRBJ1-5	TRBD1	TRBV6-5	TGTGCCAGCGTCTCACAGGGGGCTCAGCCCCAGCATTTT	CASVSQGAQPQHF
.	TRBJ2-6	.	TRBV6-5	TGTGCCAGTATAGACAGCTCTGGGGCCAACGTCCTGACTTTC	CASIDSSGANVLTF
.	TRBJ1-2	.	TRBV18	TGTGCCAGCTCACCCACAGGGTTCGGCTACACCTTC	CASSPTGFGYTF
.	TRBJ2-2	.	TRBV19	TGTGCCAGTAGTACACAGGGCACCGGGGAGCTGTTTTTT	CASSTQGTGELFF
.	TRBJ1-1	.	TRBV11-2	TGTGCCAGCAGCTTAGTTTGGCGGGGAGGAACTGAAGCTTTCTTT	CASSLVWRGGTEAFF
.	TRBJ2-4	.	TRBV2	TGTGCCAGCAGTAGTGATAGACAGAACAAAAACATTCAGTACTTC	CASSSDRQNKNIQYF
once	TRBJ2-5	.	TRBV7-2	TGTGCCAGCAGCATTCCCGTGGCGAGAGAGACCCAGTACTTC	CASSIPVARETQYF
.	TRBJ1-5	TRBD1	TRBV3-1/TRBV3-2	TGTGCCAGCAGCCCAGTAGGACAGGGGAATCAGCCCCAGCATTTT	CASSPVGQGNQPQHF
.	TRBJ2-1	TRBD1	TRBV19	TGTGCCAGTAGTAATTTGGGCAGGGGGCGAGACTTCTACAATGAGCAGTTCTTC	CASSNLGRGRDFYNEQFF
.	TRBJ1-1	.	TRBV30	TGTGCCTGGAATCCGGGGCCCAACACTGAAGCTTTCTTT	CAWNPGPNTEAFF
.	TRBJ1-5	.	TRBV6-2/TRBV6-3	TGTGCCAGCAGCGACCAGACGGAACAGCGGCCCCAGCATTTT	CASSDQTEQRPQHF
.	TRBJ1-1	.	TRBV3-1/TRBV3-2	TGTGCCAGCAGCCGACTTGGTTTCTACGGGGCTTTCTTT	CASSRLGFYGAFF
.	TRBJ1-1	.	TRBV6-2/TRBV6-3	TGTGCCAGCAGTGGATCCCGACAGAACACTGAAGCTTTCTTT	CASSGSRQNTEAFF
.	TRBJ2-5	.	TRBV9	TGTGCCAGCAGCGTAGCCCCGTCGGAGGGAGAGACCCAGTACTTC	CASSVAPSEGETQYF
.	TRBJ2-5	.	TRBV5-1	TGCGCCAGCAGCCCCGGGGACCGGGAGACCCAGTACTTC	CASSPGDRETQYF
few	TRBJ1-5	TRBD1	TRBV19	TGTGCCAGTAAGTATAGAGGGACAGGTCAGCCCCAGCATTTT	CASKYRGTGQPQHF
.	TRBJ2-1	TRBD2	TRBV27	TGTGCCAGCAGTTTAAGCGCGGGGGTCTACAATGAGCAGTTCTTC	CASSLSAGVYNEQFF
.	TRBJ2-6	.	TRBV5-1	TGCGCCAGCACAGCGGGTTACTCTGGGGCCAACGTCCTGACTTTC	CASTAGYSGANVLTF
.	TRBJ2-5	.	TRBV6-5	TGTGCCAGCAGACTCCTTGCCGGCGTGGAGACCCAGTACTTC	CASRLLAGVETQYF
.	TRBJ1-2	.	TRBV5-6	TGTGCCAGCAGCTTGTTCGGACAGAACTATGGCTACACCTTC	CASSLFGQNYGYTF
.	TRBJ2-2	.	TRBV27	TGTGCCAGCAGGCTCAGGACCCTGAACACCGGGGAGCTGTTTTTT	CASRLRTLNTGELFF
.	TRBJ1-6	.	TRBV10-3	TGTGCCATCAGTCCCGACAGCTCCCAATTCTCCTATAATTCACCCCTCCACTTT	CAISPDSSQFSYNSPLHF
.	TRBJ2-7	.	TRBV2	TGTGCCAGCAGTTTGGGGGGCCCCTACGAGCAGTACTTC	CASSLGGPYEQYF
.	TRBJ1-1	.	TRBV7-2	TGTGCCAGCAGCTTAGACTACAGGGCGGACACTGAAGCTTTCTTT	CASSLDYRADTEAFF
.	TRBJ2-7	TRBD1	TRBV5-4	TGTGCCAGCAGCGCCGACAGGGCCTACGAGCAGTACTTC	CASSADRAYEQYF
.	TRBJ2-7	.	TRBV27	TGTGTCACATCCAGGGCCCCCGGGTACGCCTACGAGCAGTACTTC	CVTSRAPGYAYEQYF
.	TRBJ1-6	.	TRBV5-6	TGTGCCAGCAGCTGGGGGTTGGCAGTCTCTTCACCCCTCCACTTT	CASSWGLAVSSPLHF
.	TRBJ1-1	.	TRBV12-5	TGTGCTAGTGGTTTGGGGGTTGAAGCTTTCTTT	CASGLGVEAFF
.	TRBJ1-2	.	TRBV7-9	TGTGCCAGCAGCTTACCGGGGCCAGGCTCTGGCTACACCTTC	CASSLPGPGSGYTF
.	TRBJ1-1	.	TRBV2	TGTGCCAGCATGCGCCAGCCTAACACTGAAGCTTTCTTT	CASMRQPNTEAFF
.	TRBJ1-2	TRBD1	TRBV5-4	TGTGCCAGCAGCTTAGGGACAGTAGGAAACTATGGCTACACCTTC	CASSLGTVGNYGYTF
.	TRBJ1-4	TRBD1	TRBV30	TGTGCCTTGCAACCAGGGGGCGTAGGGGAAAAACTGTTTTTT	CALQPGGVGEKLFF
.	TRBJ2-3	.	TRBV14	TGTGCCAGCGGGAGGACGGACAGATCAGATACGCAGTATTTT	CASGRTDRSDTQYF
.	TRBJ1-2	.	TRBV29-1	TGCAGCACCCGGACAGAACTTTATGGCTACACCTTC	CSTRTELYGYTF
few	TRBJ2-2	.	TRBV10-3	TGTGCCATCGGGTCGGGCACCGGGGAGCTGTTTTTT	CAIGSGTGELFF
few	TRBJ2-2	.	TRBV27	TGTGCCAGCAGTTTCTTATCCGGGGAGCTGTTTTTT	CASSFLSGELFF